A selection of T cell receptor beta chains follows, all from one sample in a study of blood T cell repertoires in COVID-19. The data were produced by immunoSEQ multiplex PCR, yet TCRdb's version contains in-frame clones alone and is incomplete. The sample carries 200,000 or so clones, around 79% recorded once. The sequenced sample consisted of peripheral blood. The receptor set was obtained from a man between 60 and 75 years old with active or convalescent COVID-19. The CDR3 runs from the conserved cysteine through the conserved F or W. D genes are given only for firm matches. Clone size is stated in some rows and not others, as once, few, many or a class when expanded.

abundance: .; d_gene: .; j_gene: TRBJ1-5; v_gene: TRBV6-5; CDR3aa: CASRVSGADFQPQHF; CDR3nt: TGTGCCAGCAGGGTTTCAGGGGCGGACTTTCAGCCCCAGCATTTT
abundance: .; d_gene: .; j_gene: TRBJ1-1; v_gene: TRBV5-8; CDR3aa: CASSPSRVLRTEAFF; CDR3nt: TGTGCCAGCAGCCCATCCAGGGTACTGAGGACTGAAGCTTTCTTT
abundance: .; d_gene: .; j_gene: TRBJ2-2; v_gene: TRBV6-5; CDR3aa: CASRQANTGELFF; CDR3nt: TGTGCCAGCAGGCAGGCGAACACCGGGGAGCTGTTTTTT
abundance: few; d_gene: .; j_gene: TRBJ1-1; v_gene: TRBV28; CDR3aa: CASSLINTEAFF; CDR3nt: TGTGCCAGCAGCCTTATAAACACTGAAGCTTTCTTT
abundance: once; d_gene: .; j_gene: TRBJ1-6; v_gene: TRBV4-3; CDR3aa: CASSQDWEVLNSPLHF; CDR3nt: TGCGCCAGCAGCCAAGATTGGGAGGTGCTTAATTCACCCCTCCACTTT
abundance: .; d_gene: TRBD1; j_gene: TRBJ1-1; v_gene: TRBV18; CDR3aa: CASSPNPGQQNTEAFF; CDR3nt: TGTGCCAGCTCACCCAATCCGGGACAGCAGAACACTGAAGCTTTCTTT
abundance: .; d_gene: .; j_gene: TRBJ2-7; v_gene: TRBV4-2; CDR3aa: CASSQDPPGGGIYEQYF; CDR3nt: TGTGCCAGCAGCCAAGACCCCCCCGGTGGCGGTATCTACGAGCAGTACTTC
abundance: .; d_gene: TRBD2; j_gene: TRBJ2-3; v_gene: TRBV11-2; CDR3aa: CASSLSGRAPDTQYF; CDR3nt: TGTGCCAGCAGCTTGAGCGGGAGGGCCCCAGATACGCAGTATTTT
abundance: few; d_gene: .; j_gene: TRBJ2-7; v_gene: TRBV19; CDR3aa: CASSMTRGEQYF; CDR3nt: TGTGCCAGTAGTATGACTAGAGGGGAGCAGTACTTC
abundance: .; d_gene: .; j_gene: TRBJ1-4; v_gene: TRBV9; CDR3aa: CASSAGDPNEKLFF; CDR3nt: TGTGCCAGCAGCGCGGGAGATCCTAATGAAAAACTGTTTTTT
abundance: .; d_gene: TRBD2; j_gene: TRBJ2-3; v_gene: TRBV9; CDR3aa: CASSILAGNGGDTQYF; CDR3nt: TGTGCCAGCAGCATCCTAGCGGGGAACGGTGGGGATACGCAGTATTTT
abundance: .; d_gene: TRBD2; j_gene: TRBJ2-5; v_gene: TRBV29-1; CDR3aa: CSVVTSGTQETQYF; CDR3nt: TGCAGCGTGGTGACTAGCGGGACCCAAGAGACCCAGTACTTC
abundance: .; d_gene: TRBD2; j_gene: TRBJ2-3; v_gene: TRBV28; CDR3aa: CASSFEGGPVGGTDTQYF; CDR3nt: TGTGCCAGCAGTTTTGAGGGAGGGCCGGTAGGTGGCACAGATACGCAGTATTTT
abundance: .; d_gene: .; j_gene: TRBJ1-1; v_gene: TRBV3-1/TRBV3-2; CDR3aa: CASSQREGNTEAFF; CDR3nt: TGTGCCAGCAGCCAAAGGGAGGGGAACACTGAAGCTTTCTTT
abundance: .; d_gene: .; j_gene: TRBJ2-5; v_gene: TRBV7-8; CDR3aa: CASSLVRVQETQYF; CDR3nt: TGTGCCAGCAGCTTAGTGCGGGTCCAAGAGACCCAGTACTTC
abundance: .; d_gene: .; j_gene: TRBJ2-1; v_gene: TRBV7-2; CDR3aa: CASTPLGDLGSEQFF; CDR3nt: TGTGCCAGCACCCCTCTAGGGGATCTAGGGTCTGAGCAGTTCTTC
abundance: .; d_gene: .; j_gene: TRBJ1-1; v_gene: TRBV5-6; CDR3aa: CASSFQGAPGAFF; CDR3nt: TGTGCCAGCAGCTTCCAAGGGGCCCCCGGAGCTTTCTTT
abundance: few; d_gene: .; j_gene: TRBJ1-6; v_gene: TRBV28; CDR3aa: CASSLSHGESSPLHF; CDR3nt: TGTGCCAGCAGTTTATCCCACGGGGAAAGTTCACCCCTCCACTTT
abundance: .; d_gene: TRBD2; j_gene: TRBJ2-3; v_gene: TRBV18; CDR3aa: CASSPLSGRALDTDTQYF; CDR3nt: TGTGCCAGCTCACCACTTAGCGGGAGGGCCCTCGACACAGATACGCAGTATTTT
abundance: .; d_gene: .; j_gene: TRBJ2-7; v_gene: TRBV19; CDR3aa: CASSIDPGTPRVYF; CDR3nt: TGTGCCAGTAGTATAGATCCCGGTACCCCAAGAGTTTACTTC
abundance: .; d_gene: TRBD1; j_gene: TRBJ1-6; v_gene: TRBV7-2; CDR3aa: CASSSLGQGQSPLHF; CDR3nt: TGTGCCAGCAGCTCCTTAGGACAGGGCCAATCACCCCTCCACTTT
abundance: .; d_gene: TRBD2; j_gene: TRBJ2-5; v_gene: TRBV19; CDR3aa: CASSNSPPRLARYF; CDR3nt: TGTGCCAGTAGTAACAGCCCCCCCCGACTAGCGAGGTACTTC
abundance: .; d_gene: TRBD2; j_gene: TRBJ2-1; v_gene: TRBV7-8; CDR3aa: CASSHRPSGRGDNEQFF; CDR3nt: TGTGCCAGCAGCCACAGACCTAGCGGGAGAGGGGACAATGAGCAGTTCTTC
abundance: .; d_gene: TRBD1; j_gene: TRBJ2-4; v_gene: TRBV5-4; CDR3aa: CASSPRQGIGAKNIQYF; CDR3nt: TGTGCCAGCAGCCCGAGACAGGGCATAGGAGCCAAAAACATTCAGTACTTC
abundance: .; d_gene: TRBD2; j_gene: TRBJ2-3; v_gene: TRBV14; CDR3aa: CASSIPGLAGADTQYF; CDR3nt: TGTGCCAGCAGTATACCGGGACTAGCGGGAGCAGATACGCAGTATTTT
abundance: .; d_gene: .; j_gene: TRBJ2-7; v_gene: TRBV28; CDR3aa: CASTPPRAEYEQYF; CDR3nt: TGTGCCAGCACCCCCCCGCGAGCCGAATACGAGCAGTACTTC
abundance: .; d_gene: TRBD1; j_gene: TRBJ2-7; v_gene: TRBV5-1; CDR3aa: CASSYVRDRVVSYEQYF; CDR3nt: TGCGCCAGCAGCTATGTTAGGGACAGGGTGGTCTCCTACGAGCAGTACTTC
abundance: .; d_gene: .; j_gene: TRBJ1-4; v_gene: TRBV6-5; CDR3aa: CASSSHRAVAEKLFF; CDR3nt: TGTGCCAGCAGTTCCCACAGGGCCGTAGCTGAAAAACTGTTTTTT
abundance: .; d_gene: TRBD2; j_gene: TRBJ2-3; v_gene: TRBV7-2; CDR3aa: CASATTGLAGGPDTQYF; CDR3nt: TGTGCCAGCGCCACGACGGGACTAGCGGGAGGGCCAGATACGCAGTATTTT
abundance: .; d_gene: TRBD2; j_gene: TRBJ2-3; v_gene: TRBV11-1; CDR3aa: CASSLIAGFSTDTQYF; CDR3nt: TGTGCCAGCAGCTTAATAGCGGGTTTTAGCACAGATACGCAGTATTTT
abundance: .; d_gene: .; j_gene: TRBJ2-2; v_gene: TRBV6-6; CDR3aa: CASSPTSRDTGELFF; CDR3nt: TGTGCCAGCAGCCCTACCAGCCGGGACACCGGGGAGCTGTTTTTT
abundance: .; d_gene: .; j_gene: TRBJ1-6; v_gene: TRBV19; CDR3aa: CARGLHSPLHF; CDR3nt: TGTGCTAGGGGCTTGCATTCACCCCTCCACTTT
abundance: .; d_gene: .; j_gene: TRBJ2-2; v_gene: TRBV7-3; CDR3aa: CASSPSGGATGELFF; CDR3nt: TGTGCCAGCAGTCCCTCCGGCGGGGCCACCGGGGAGCTGTTTTTT
abundance: .; d_gene: .; j_gene: TRBJ2-1; v_gene: TRBV21-1; CDR3aa: CASSKDHRGIGVPYNEQFF; CDR3nt: TGTGCCAGCAGCAAAGACCACAGGGGAATTGGAGTGCCCTACAATGAGCAGTTCTTC
abundance: .; d_gene: TRBD1; j_gene: TRBJ2-4; v_gene: TRBV7-2; CDR3aa: CASSPRGRHIQYF; CDR3nt: TGTGCCAGCAGCCCCAGGGGGCGGCACATTCAGTACTTC
abundance: .; d_gene: .; j_gene: TRBJ2-2; v_gene: TRBV19; CDR3aa: CASSTQGPPNTGELFF; CDR3nt: TGTGCCAGTAGTACGCAGGGGCCCCCGAACACCGGGGAGCTGTTTTTT
abundance: .; d_gene: .; j_gene: TRBJ2-2; v_gene: TRBV7-2; CDR3aa: CASKVIVATGELFF; CDR3nt: TGTGCCAGCAAGGTTATCGTAGCGACCGGGGAGCTGTTTTTT
abundance: .; d_gene: .; j_gene: TRBJ2-2; v_gene: TRBV9; CDR3aa: CASSVATAGELFF; CDR3nt: TGTGCCAGCAGCGTAGCTACGGCCGGGGAGCTGTTTTTT
abundance: once; d_gene: TRBD2; j_gene: TRBJ2-2; v_gene: TRBV4-1; CDR3aa: CASSQSLAGGGGTGELFF; CDR3nt: TGCGCCAGCAGCCAATCACTAGCGGGAGGGGGGGGCACCGGGGAGCTGTTTTTT
abundance: few; d_gene: TRBD1; j_gene: TRBJ2-2; v_gene: TRBV7-2; CDR3aa: CASSLTGTGSNSGELFF; CDR3nt: TGTGCCAGCAGCTTAACCGGGACAGGATCTAATAGCGGGGAGCTGTTTTTT
abundance: .; d_gene: TRBD1; j_gene: TRBJ2-5; v_gene: TRBV7-3; CDR3aa: CASSRGQMETQYF; CDR3nt: TGTGCCAGCAGCCGGGGACAGATGGAGACCCAGTACTTC
abundance: .; d_gene: TRBD1; j_gene: TRBJ2-7; v_gene: TRBV27; CDR3aa: CASSLLGGQGAKEQYF; CDR3nt: TGTGCCAGCAGTCTCCTAGGGGGACAGGGGGCAAAAGAGCAGTACTTC
abundance: .; d_gene: .; j_gene: TRBJ2-3; v_gene: TRBV24-1; CDR3aa: CATSDLRGPGTFGGDTQYF; CDR3nt: TGTGCCACCAGTGATTTGCGAGGTCCCGGGACATTTGGGGGAGATACGCAGTATTTT
abundance: once; d_gene: TRBD1; j_gene: TRBJ1-5; v_gene: TRBV20-1; CDR3aa: CSASSDRGRWGNQPQHF; CDR3nt: TGCAGTGCTAGTTCCGACAGGGGGCGCTGGGGCAATCAGCCCCAGCATTTT
abundance: .; d_gene: TRBD1; j_gene: TRBJ2-5; v_gene: TRBV28; CDR3aa: CASSSRRQGNIQETQYF; CDR3nt: TGTGCCAGCAGCTCTCGTAGACAGGGGAATATTCAAGAGACCCAGTACTTC
abundance: .; d_gene: .; j_gene: TRBJ2-2; v_gene: TRBV9; CDR3aa: CASSVGSTGELFF; CDR3nt: TGTGCCAGCAGCGTTGGCAGCACCGGGGAGCTGTTTTTT
abundance: .; d_gene: .; j_gene: TRBJ1-6; v_gene: TRBV6-5; CDR3aa: CASRRDKNRPLHF; CDR3nt: TGTGCCAGCCGCCGGGACAAAAACCGCCCCCTCCACTTT
abundance: .; d_gene: .; j_gene: TRBJ1-1; v_gene: TRBV28; CDR3aa: CASRHRDFNTEAFF; CDR3nt: TGTGCCAGCAGGCACAGGGATTTTAACACTGAAGCTTTCTTT
abundance: .; d_gene: TRBD2; j_gene: TRBJ2-1; v_gene: TRBV5-1; CDR3aa: CASSLLAGGASDYNEQFF; CDR3nt: TGCGCCAGCAGCCTCCTAGCGGGAGGGGCGAGCGACTACAATGAGCAGTTCTTC
abundance: .; d_gene: .; j_gene: TRBJ1-6; v_gene: TRBV21-1; CDR3aa: CASSDDPSQGSYNSPLHF; CDR3nt: TGTGCCAGCAGCGATGACCCGTCCCAGGGCTCCTATAATTCACCCCTCCACTTT
abundance: .; d_gene: .; j_gene: TRBJ2-7; v_gene: TRBV29-1; CDR3aa: CSVTGTLTPYEQYF; CDR3nt: TGCAGCGTGACCGGGACTCTTACGCCCTACGAGCAGTACTTC
abundance: .; d_gene: .; j_gene: TRBJ1-1; v_gene: TRBV14; CDR3aa: CASKFPTGNTEAFF; CDR3nt: TGTGCCAGCAAATTTCCTACAGGGAACACTGAAGCTTTCTTT
abundance: .; d_gene: .; j_gene: TRBJ2-5; v_gene: TRBV7-9; CDR3aa: CASTHGVQETQYF; CDR3nt: TGTGCCAGCACCCACGGGGTTCAAGAGACCCAGTACTTC
abundance: .; d_gene: .; j_gene: TRBJ1-4; v_gene: TRBV19; CDR3aa: CASSIVGAGDNEKLFF; CDR3nt: TGTGCCAGTAGTATTGTGGGCGCAGGGGATAATGAAAAACTGTTTTTT
abundance: few; d_gene: .; j_gene: TRBJ1-1; v_gene: TRBV18; CDR3aa: CASSPLPGRGPTEAFF; CDR3nt: TGTGCCAGCTCACCCTTGCCCGGCAGGGGCCCCACTGAAGCTTTCTTT